This T cell receptor beta chain derives from a study of cytomegalovirus exposure and HLA in healthy donors. The CDR3 extends over 13 amino acids. In germline, CDR1 is MNHNY, CDR2 SVGAGI (reference sequence). Trimming removed 5 bases at V and 0 bases at J, with 8 bases between. The study drew the donors from its approximately 120-subject validation cohort, separate from the 666-subject first cohort. The assay was immunoSEQ multiplex PCR, and TCRdb's table has in-frame clones only and misses some. The sample includes 280,000 or so clones, around 87% of them seen just once. The sample taken for sequencing was PBMCs. This receptor was taken from a woman aged 18-29 years in good health and CMV-seronegative. The chain has TRBV6-6 and TRBJ2-7; D call uncertain. CDR3 in DNA: TGTGCCAGCAGTCATACTAACTCCTACGAGCAGTACTTC. Translated: CASSHTNSYEQYF.